This is a list of T cell receptor beta chains from one sample in a study of control samples from healthy donors and cancer patients. Assay: immunoSEQ multiplex PCR; the TCRdb copy retains only in-frame clones and omits some. Here the sample spans about 150,000 clones, about 91% being singletons. Sequences were obtained from blood. Receptors were obtained from a woman in her thirties or forties in good health. CDR3s include the opening cysteine and the closing phenylalanine or tryptophan. The D gene is left open where the match is weak. For some rows the clone size is stated as once, few or many, or as a class when expanded; others skip it.

clone_size j_call v_call d_call cdr3_aa cdr3_nt
NA TRBJ2-3 TRBV3-1/TRBV3-2 NA CASSPVRVTDTQYF TGTGCCAGCAGCCCCGTAAGAGTCACAGATACGCAGTATTTT
NA TRBJ2-1 TRBV11-1 TRBD1 CASSPTGGVNEQFF TGTGCCAGCAGTCCGACAGGGGGGGTCAATGAGCAGTTCTTC
NA TRBJ1-1 TRBV6-5 NA CASRPKVGNTEAFF TGTGCCAGCAGACCTAAGGTCGGTAACACTGAAGCTTTCTTT
NA TRBJ1-3 TRBV10-3 TRBD1 CAIRGDRTLSGNTIYF TGTGCCATCAGGGGGGACAGGACCCTCTCTGGAAACACCATATATTTT
NA TRBJ1-4 TRBV28 NA CASSLLNEKLFF TGTGCCAGCAGTTTGTTAAATGAAAAACTGTTTTTT
NA TRBJ1-1 TRBV7-3 NA CASSSGLNTEAFF TGTGCCAGCAGCTCTGGACTGAACACTGAAGCTTTCTTT
once TRBJ2-3 TRBV10-3 TRBD1 CANQGAQGDTQYF TGTGCCAACCAGGGGGCGCAGGGAGATACGCAGTATTTT
NA TRBJ2-4 TRBV19 TRBD1 CASSWDRGRNIQYF TGTGCCAGTAGCTGGGACAGGGGAAGAAACATTCAGTACTTC
NA TRBJ1-5 TRBV19 TRBD1 CASRGTGGNQPQHF TGTGCCAGTAGGGGGACAGGGGGAAATCAGCCCCAGCATTTT
few TRBJ1-2 TRBV5-1 NA CASSSDGGYGYTF TGCGCCAGCAGCTCGGACGGAGGCTATGGCTACACCTTC
NA TRBJ1-1 TRBV12-3/TRBV12-4 NA CASSLGGITEAFF TGTGCCAGCAGTTTGGGAGGAATCACTGAAGCTTTCTTT
NA TRBJ1-3 TRBV5-1 NA CASSLPGINTIYF TGCGCCAGCAGCTTGCCGGGGATAAACACCATATATTTT
few TRBJ1-6 TRBV4-1 NA CASSQDRSSYNSPLHF TGCGCCAGCAGCCAAGACAGGAGCTCCTATAATTCACCCCTCCACTTT
NA TRBJ1-5 TRBV6-5 NA CASSYSAIQPQHF TGTGCCAGCAGTTACTCGGCTATTCAGCCCCAGCATTTT
NA TRBJ1-5 TRBV15 TRBD1 CATSGGTVANQPQHF TGTGCCACCAGCGGTGGGACAGTAGCAAATCAGCCCCAGCATTTT
NA TRBJ2-1 TRBV6-6 NA CASSYSRGEQFF TGTGCCAGCAGTTACTCGCGTGGTGAGCAGTTCTTC
NA TRBJ2-2 TRBV2 NA CASSSWESGELFF TGTGCCAGCAGCTCATGGGAGTCCGGGGAGCTGTTTTTT
NA TRBJ2-1 TRBV11-2 NA CASSLARRGLYNEQFF TGTGCCAGCAGCTTGGCGAGGAGGGGGCTCTACAATGAGCAGTTCTTC
NA TRBJ1-1 TRBV5-1 NA CASRINRNTEAFF TGCGCCAGCAGAATAAACAGAAACACTGAAGCTTTCTTT
NA TRBJ2-3 TRBV5-1 NA CASSSGMLTDTQYF TGCGCCAGCAGCTCGGGCATGCTCACAGATACGCAGTATTTT
NA TRBJ1-6 TRBV19 NA CASSMSTRANSPLHF TGTGCCAGTAGTATGTCGACCCGGGCGAATTCACCCCTCCACTTT
NA TRBJ2-5 TRBV5-4 NA CASSLQGTQETQYF TGTGCCAGCAGCTTGCAGGGGACGCAGGAGACCCAGTACTTC
once TRBJ1-1 TRBV29-1 NA CSTSGGWGMNTEAFF TGCAGCACATCAGGCGGGTGGGGCATGAACACTGAAGCTTTCTTT
NA TRBJ2-7 TRBV7-9 TRBD1 CASSLDLIGTGLYF TGTGCCAGCAGCTTAGATTTAATAGGGACAGGTTTGTACTTC
NA TRBJ1-3 TRBV7-9 NA CASSFGTIASGNTIYF TGTGCCAGCAGCTTCGGGACCATTGCTTCTGGAAACACCATATATTTT
NA TRBJ1-6 TRBV15 NA CATSVDYFNSPLHF TGTGCCACCAGCGTCGACTATTTTAATTCACCCCTCCACTTT
NA TRBJ2-7 TRBV18 NA CASSQQVHSYEQYF TGTGCCAGCTCACAGCAGGTCCACTCCTACGAGCAGTACTTC
NA TRBJ1-1 TRBV10-2 TRBD1 CASSESYRGGPGGRGGSSTEAFF TGCGCCAGCAGTGAGTCATACCGGGGGGGTCCAGGGGGGCGGGGTGGTTCGAGCACTGAAGCTTTCTTT
NA TRBJ2-5 TRBV5-1 NA CASSFPGETQYF TGCGCCAGCAGCTTTCCCGGGGAGACCCAGTACTTC
NA TRBJ1-2 TRBV15 TRBD1 CATSPGGPSGYTF TGTGCCACCAGCCCAGGGGGACCTTCTGGCTACACCTTC
NA TRBJ1-3 TRBV5-1 TRBD1 CASSYLPQTGGFLNTIYF TGCGCCAGCAGCTATTTGCCCCAGACAGGGGGATTTCTCAACACCATATATTTT
NA TRBJ1-2 TRBV10-1 NA CASRPPRGSYGYTF TGCGCCAGCAGGCCCCCGAGGGGTAGCTATGGCTACACCTTC
NA TRBJ1-6 TRBV5-1 TRBD1 CASSLDGTGGSPLHF TGCGCCAGCAGCTTGGATGGGACAGGGGGCTCACCCCTCCACTTT
NA TRBJ1-2 TRBV5-6 TRBD1 CASSPPQGAQGYTF TGTGCCAGCAGCCCTCCACAGGGGGCGCAAGGCTACACCTTC
NA TRBJ1-4 TRBV6-4 NA CASSVNSGEKLFF TGTGCCAGCAGTGTCAACTCGGGCGAAAAACTGTTTTTT
NA TRBJ1-5 TRBV28 NA CASNAMVGPQPQHF TGTGCCAGCAACGCTATGGTTGGTCCGCAGCCCCAGCATTTT
once TRBJ2-2 TRBV18 TRBD1 CASSPQGQGLTGELFF TGTGCCAGCTCACCACAGGGACAGGGTCTCACCGGGGAGCTGTTTTTT
NA TRBJ1-2 TRBV5-1 TRBD1 CASSLGGTAGDGYTF TGCGCCAGCAGCTTGGGCGGGACAGCGGGGGATGGCTACACCTTC
NA TRBJ1-5 TRBV7-2 NA CASSQTLEGQPQHF TGTGCCAGCAGCCAGACTCTAGAGGGGCAGCCCCAGCATTTT
NA TRBJ2-7 TRBV18 TRBD2 CASSPKRDLYEQYF TGTGCCAGCTCACCCAAGCGGGACCTTTACGAGCAGTACTTC